The clone carrying this T cell receptor (beta chain) has a handful of counts. The entry originates in a study of blood T cell repertoires in COVID-19. At the level of the study: The United States, Italy and Spain supplied acute and convalescent COVID-19 samples. Sample material is recorded as cDNA or gDNA derived from T cells, B-cell-depleted T cells, or PBMCs.

V lost 7 bases, J lost 4 bases, and 5 bases lay in between. CDR1 and CDR2 from the germline V gene are WNHNN and SYGVQD (reference sequence). The length of the CDR3 is 11 residues. Authors' data handling: Reference gene primer amplification in the assay estimated nucleated cell counts. Libraries were prepared by immunoSEQ multiplex PCR; TCRdb keeps only in-frame clonotypes and omits some of them. The DNA was the basis for D and trimming; V, J and clone size are from that table. The sample holds roughly 100,000 clones; over 70% are singletons and the top ten take about 4.3%. The sample comprised peripheral blood. V is TRBV10-1 and J is TRBJ2-1; no clear D. This receptor was taken from a man in his sixties with acute or convalescent COVID-19. The CDR3 sequence is CASTTYNEQFF. CDR3 in DNA: TGCGCCAGCACGACTTACAATGAGCAGTTCTTC.